The entry that follows covers one TCR beta chain sequence. The antigen remains undetermined. Clones were sequenced by immunoSEQ multiplex PCR, and TCRdb holds only the in-frame ones, with some missing. The sample consists of about 58,000 clones, about 80% of them appearing once. The data derive from a study of vaccination effects on CD4 cells after COVID-19. Isolating CD4+ T cells followed approximately nine days of culture. The sequence was obtained from a human donor who received a COVID-19 vaccine. The specimen was CD4+ T cells from PBMCs cultured without peptide, collected before COVID-19 vaccination.

The CDR3 region has the DNA TGTGCCAGCAGAGAGACCGACTGCCTCTACGAGCAGTACGTC. It specifies CASRETDCLYEQYV. V and J are TRBV6-4 and TRBJ2-7, with D uncertain. The CDR3 runs to 14 residues. Deletions cut 6 bases from V and 3 bases from J, with 15 bases between. From germline, CDR1 is MRHNA and CDR2 SNTAGT.